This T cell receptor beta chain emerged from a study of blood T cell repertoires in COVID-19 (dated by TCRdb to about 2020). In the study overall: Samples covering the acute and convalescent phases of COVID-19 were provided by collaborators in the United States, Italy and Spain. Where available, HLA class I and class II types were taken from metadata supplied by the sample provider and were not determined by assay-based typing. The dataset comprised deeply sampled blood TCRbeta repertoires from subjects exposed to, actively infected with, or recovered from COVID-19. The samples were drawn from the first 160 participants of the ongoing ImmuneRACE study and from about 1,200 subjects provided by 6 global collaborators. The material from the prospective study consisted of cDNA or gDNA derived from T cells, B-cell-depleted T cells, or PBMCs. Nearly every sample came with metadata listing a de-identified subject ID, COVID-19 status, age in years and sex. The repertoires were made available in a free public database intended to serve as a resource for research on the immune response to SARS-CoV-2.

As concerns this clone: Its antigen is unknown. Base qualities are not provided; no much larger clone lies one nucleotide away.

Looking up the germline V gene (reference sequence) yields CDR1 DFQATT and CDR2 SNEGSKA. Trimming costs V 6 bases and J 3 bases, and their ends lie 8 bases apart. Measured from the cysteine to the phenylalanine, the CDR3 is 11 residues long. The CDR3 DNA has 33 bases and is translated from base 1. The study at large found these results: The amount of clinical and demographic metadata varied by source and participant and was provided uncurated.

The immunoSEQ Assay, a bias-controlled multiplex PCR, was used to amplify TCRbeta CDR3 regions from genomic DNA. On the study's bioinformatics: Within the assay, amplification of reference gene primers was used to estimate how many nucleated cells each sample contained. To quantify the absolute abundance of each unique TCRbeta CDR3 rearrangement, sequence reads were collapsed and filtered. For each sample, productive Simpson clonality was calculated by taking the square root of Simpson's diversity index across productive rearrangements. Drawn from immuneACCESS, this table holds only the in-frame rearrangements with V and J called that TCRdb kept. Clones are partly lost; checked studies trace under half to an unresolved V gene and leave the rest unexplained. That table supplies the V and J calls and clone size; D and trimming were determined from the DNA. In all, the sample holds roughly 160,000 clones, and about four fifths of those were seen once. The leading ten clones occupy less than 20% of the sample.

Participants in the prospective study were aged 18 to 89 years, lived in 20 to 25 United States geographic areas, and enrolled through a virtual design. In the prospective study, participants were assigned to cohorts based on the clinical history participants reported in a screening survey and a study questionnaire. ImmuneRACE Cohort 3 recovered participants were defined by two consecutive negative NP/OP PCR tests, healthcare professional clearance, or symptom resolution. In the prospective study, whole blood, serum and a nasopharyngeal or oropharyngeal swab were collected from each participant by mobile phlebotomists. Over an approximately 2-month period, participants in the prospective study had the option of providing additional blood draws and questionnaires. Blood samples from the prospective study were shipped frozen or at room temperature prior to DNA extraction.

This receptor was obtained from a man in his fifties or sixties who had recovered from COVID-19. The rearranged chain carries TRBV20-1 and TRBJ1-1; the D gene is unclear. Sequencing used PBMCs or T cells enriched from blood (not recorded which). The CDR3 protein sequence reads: CSAEADTEAFF. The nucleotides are TGCAGTGCGGAGGCAGACACTGAAGCTTTCTTT.